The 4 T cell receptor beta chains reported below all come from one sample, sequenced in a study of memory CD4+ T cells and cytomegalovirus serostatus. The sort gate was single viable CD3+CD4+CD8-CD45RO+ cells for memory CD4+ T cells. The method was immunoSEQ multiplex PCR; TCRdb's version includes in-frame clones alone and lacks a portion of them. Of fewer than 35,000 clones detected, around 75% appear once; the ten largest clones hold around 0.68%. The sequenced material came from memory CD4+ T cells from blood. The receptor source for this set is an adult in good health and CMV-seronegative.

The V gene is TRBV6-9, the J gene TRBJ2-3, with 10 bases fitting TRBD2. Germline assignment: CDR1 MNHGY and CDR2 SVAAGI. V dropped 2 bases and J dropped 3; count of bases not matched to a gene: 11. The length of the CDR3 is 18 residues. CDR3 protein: CASSYSPRAGGWTDTQYF. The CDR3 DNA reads TGTGCCAGCAGTTATAGCCCACGAGCGGGGGGGTGGACAGATACGCAGTATTTT.

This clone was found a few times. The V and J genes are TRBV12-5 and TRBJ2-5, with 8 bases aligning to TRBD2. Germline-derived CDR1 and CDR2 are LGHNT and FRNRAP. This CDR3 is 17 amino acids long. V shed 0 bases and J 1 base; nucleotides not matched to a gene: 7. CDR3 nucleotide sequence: TGTGCTAGTGGTTTGGTACGGGGGGGGGACTTCCAAGAGACCCAGTACTTC. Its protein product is CASGLVRGGDFQETQYF.

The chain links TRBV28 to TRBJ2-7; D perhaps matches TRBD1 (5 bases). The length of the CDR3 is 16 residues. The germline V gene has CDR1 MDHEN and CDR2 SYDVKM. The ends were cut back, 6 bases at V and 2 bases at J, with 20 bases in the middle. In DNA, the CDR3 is TGTGCCAGCAGAAGGGGTGCGGTGACATACACCTACGAGCAGTACTTC. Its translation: CASRRGAVTYTYEQYF.

As DNA, the CDR3 is TGCGCCAGCAGCTCGAGCGTAACAGGGGGCCGACGGGGAGCTTTCTTT. This codes for CASSSSVTGGRRGAFF. The chain links TRBV5-1 to TRBJ1-1; TRBD1 matches 9 bases. V gave up 3 bases and J gave up 10 bases; unmatched junction bases: 16. The CDR3 contains 16 residues. Germline V CDR1 and CDR2: SGHRS, YFSETQ.